This T cell receptor (beta chain) is drawn from a study of blood T cell repertoires in COVID-19. Study-level information: The United States, Italy and Spain supplied acute and convalescent COVID-19 samples. Sources were T cells, B-cell-depleted T cells, or PBMCs; the material itself was cDNA or gDNA.

Participants were placed into cohorts based on the clinical history they reported. As originally analysed: For nucleated cells, counts were estimated from reference gene primer amplification. Produced via immunoSEQ multiplex PCR; TCRdb's table is partial and in-frame only. D and trimming come from the DNA, and the V and J calls and clone size come from that table. The sample gives 400,000 or so clones, around 90% of which show up once; about 0.6% is in the top ten. This CDR3 spans 11 amino acids. The V and J genes are TRBV21-1 and TRBJ2-1; the table gives TRBD1 as D, unverified against the DNA. TRBV21-1 is listed as a pseudogene. Sample: PBMCs or T cells enriched from blood (not recorded which). This TCR came from a man aged 18-30 years who had recovered from COVID-19. CDR3 sequence reads: CASYQFDEQFF. The CDR3, as DNA: TGTGCCAGCTATCAGTTCGATGAGCAGTTCTTC.